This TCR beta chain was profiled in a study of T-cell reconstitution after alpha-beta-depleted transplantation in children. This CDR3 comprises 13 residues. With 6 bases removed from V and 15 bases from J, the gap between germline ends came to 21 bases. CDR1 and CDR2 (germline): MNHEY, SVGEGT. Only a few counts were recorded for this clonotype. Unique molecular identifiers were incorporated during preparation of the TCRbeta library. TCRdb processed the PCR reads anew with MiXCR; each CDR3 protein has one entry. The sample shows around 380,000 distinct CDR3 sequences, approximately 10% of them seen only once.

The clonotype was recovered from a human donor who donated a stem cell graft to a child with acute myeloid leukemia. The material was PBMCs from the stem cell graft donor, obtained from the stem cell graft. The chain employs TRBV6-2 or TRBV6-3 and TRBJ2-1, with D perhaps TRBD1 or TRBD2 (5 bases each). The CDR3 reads CASSETGPRFGFF. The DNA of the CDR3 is TGTGCCAGCAGCGAAACGGGACCCAGGTTCGGGTTCTTC.